Presented here are 7 T cell receptor beta chains from one specimen sequenced in a study of blood T cell repertoires in COVID-19 (dated by TCRdb to 2018 to 2020). Receptors were amplified or captured by the immunoSEQ multiplex PCR assay. The table was pulled from immuneACCESS by TCRdb, which kept in-frame rearrangements only. Such tables lose some clones; where checked, under half of the loss comes from unresolved V genes, and the rest has no known cause. The sample table holds under 300,000 clones, of which approximately 84% were seen once. The ten largest clones represent over 1.1% of the sample. Sequenced input: peripheral blood. Receptor source: a human donor with COVID-19, enrolled during active disease. The donor label of this sample is uncertain.

This chain joins TRBV6-1 and TRBJ2-7, with TRBD2 matching 8 bases. Losses at the gene ends were 3 bases for V and 5 bases for J; bases not matched to a gene: 12. This CDR3 contains 16 residues. Germline V gene sequence: CDR1 MNHNS, CDR2 SASEGT. CDR3 amino acids: CASSDSGIPSRHEQYF. The DNA for the CDR3 is TGTGCCAGCAGTGATAGCGGGATCCCGTCGCGACACGAGCAGTACTTC.

The chain has TRBV7-2 and TRBJ2-1, with D possibly being TRBD2 (5 bases). The V gene's germline CDR1 is SGHTA and CDR2 FQGNSA. Trimming cost V 2 bases and J 0 bases, with 14 bases left between them. The CDR3 totals 17 residues. CDR3 DNA: TGTGCCAGCAGCTTAATGGGAGTGCAAAGCTCCTACAATGAGCAGTTCTTC. Protein: CASSLMGVQSSYNEQFF. Combining the CDR3 with reference TRBV7-2 and TRBJ2-1 gives the whole variable domain GAGVSQSPSNKVTEKGKDVELRCDPISGHTALYWYRQSLGQGLEFLIYFQGNSAPDKSGLPSDRFSAERTGGSVSTLTIQRTQQEDSAVYLCASSLMGVQSSYNEQFFGPGTRLTVL.

The chain recombines TRBV2 with TRBJ1-1, with D possibly matching TRBD1 (5 bases). Per germline, CDR1 SNHLY and CDR2 FYNNEI. The CDR3 extends over 14 amino acids. Trimming cost V 4 bases and J 0 bases, with 9 bases left between them. The CDR3: CASSVHRMNTEAFF. CDR3 bases: TGTGCCAGCAGTGTCCACAGGATGAACACTGAAGCTTTCTTT.

The chain links TRBV6-5 to TRBJ1-2, with D tentatively TRBD1 (6 bases). CDR1 and CDR2 (germline): MNHEY, SVGAGI. V lost 0 bases and J 6 bases, leaving 11 bases between the germline ends. CDR3 length equals 14 residues. This CDR3 is CASSYSPGVDGYTF. CDR3 in DNA: TGTGCCAGCAGTTACTCACCAGGGGTGGATGGCTACACCTTC.

The V call is TRBV5-1, the J call TRBJ2-2, with D possibly matching TRBD2 (5 bases). CDR3 length: 13 amino acids. Germline V gives CDR1 SGHRS, CDR2 YFSETQ. Trimming pared 4 bases from V and 4 bases from J, leaving 8 bases between. The CDR3 region is CASSDTSTGELFF. The CDR3 DNA is TGCGCCAGCAGCGATACTAGCACCGGGGAGCTGTTTTTT.

As for this clone: This specimen includes other DNA sequences encoding the same CDR3. V usage is TRBV7-2 and J usage is TRBJ2-7; D possibly corresponds to TRBD2 (6 bases). This CDR3 spans 14 amino acids. V lost 0 bases, J lost 2 bases, and 8 bases lay in between. Germline-derived CDR1 and CDR2 are SGHTA and FQGNSA. This chain's CDR3 is CASSLARDPYEQYF. As DNA, the CDR3 is TGTGCCAGCAGCTTAGCGCGGGACCCCTACGAGCAGTACTTC.

The V call is TRBV5-1, the J call TRBJ1-6, with 10 bases identical to TRBD1. V dropped 4 bases and J dropped 10; count of bases not matched to a gene: 11. From germline, CDR1 is SGHRS and CDR2 YFSETQ. CDR3 length: 16 residues. The CDR3 here is CASSLRLGTGESPLHF. CDR3 in DNA: TGCGCCAGCAGCCTACGTTTGGGGACAGGGGAATCACCCCTCCACTTT.